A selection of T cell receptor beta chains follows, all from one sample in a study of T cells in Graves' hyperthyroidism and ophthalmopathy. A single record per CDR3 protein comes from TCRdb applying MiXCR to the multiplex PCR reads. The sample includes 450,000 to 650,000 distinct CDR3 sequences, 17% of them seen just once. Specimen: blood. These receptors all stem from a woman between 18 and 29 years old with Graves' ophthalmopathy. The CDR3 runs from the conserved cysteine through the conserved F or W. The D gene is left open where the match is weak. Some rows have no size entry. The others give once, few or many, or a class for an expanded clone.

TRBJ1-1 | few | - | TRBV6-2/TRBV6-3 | CASSRKIDYMNTEAFF | TGTGCCAGCAGTCGTAAAATTGATTATATGAACACTGAAGCTTTCTTT
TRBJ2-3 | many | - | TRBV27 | CASWKWTGTDTQYF | TGTGCCAGTTGGAAGTGGACCGGCACAGATACGCAGTATTTT
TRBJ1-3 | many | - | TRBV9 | CASSADTRGLGNTIYF | TGTGCCAGCAGCGCCGATACTAGAGGCCTTGGAAACACCATATATTTT
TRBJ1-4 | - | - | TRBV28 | CASENPGHELFF | TGTGCCAGCGAAAACCCCGGGCACGAACTGTTTTTT
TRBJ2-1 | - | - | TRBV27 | CASSADRYYNEQFF | TGTGCCAGCAGCGCGGACAGATACTACAATGAGCAGTTCTTC
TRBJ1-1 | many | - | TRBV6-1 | CASREDSNTEAFF | TGTGCCAGCAGAGAAGACAGTAACACTGAAGCTTTCTTT
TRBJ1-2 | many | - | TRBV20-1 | CSARTYVDNGYTF | TGCAGTGCTCGGACCTACGTGGACAATGGCTACACCTTC
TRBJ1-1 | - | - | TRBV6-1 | CASSESGFPEAFF | TGTGCCAGCAGTGAATCAGGGTTTCCTGAAGCTTTCTTT
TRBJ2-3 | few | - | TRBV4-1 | CASSQMARGPSDTQYF | TGCGCCAGCAGCCAGATGGCTAGAGGGCCCTCAGATACGCAGTATTTT
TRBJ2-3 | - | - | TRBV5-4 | CASSLKGTGTDTQYF | TGTGCCAGCAGCTTGAAGGGGACGGGGACAGATACGCAGTATTTT
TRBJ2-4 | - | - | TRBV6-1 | CASSYYRQNIQYF | TGTGCCAGCAGCTACTACCGGCAAAACATTCAGTACTTC
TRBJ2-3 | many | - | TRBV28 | CASSLSGRDTDTQYF | TGTGCCAGCAGTTTATCAGGGCGGGACACAGATACGCAGTATTTT
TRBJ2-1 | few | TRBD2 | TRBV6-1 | CASSLAGGVDNEQFF | TGTGCCAGCAGCCTAGCGGGGGGCGTAGACAATGAGCAGTTCTTC
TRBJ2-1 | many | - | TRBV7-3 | CASSGLSSSSYNEQFF | TGTGCCAGCAGCGGCCTAAGTTCGAGCTCCTACAATGAGCAGTTCTTC
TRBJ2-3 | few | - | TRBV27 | CASRDPTQPFSDTQYF | TGTGCCAGCAGAGACCCGACGCAGCCGTTCTCTGATACGCAGTATTTT
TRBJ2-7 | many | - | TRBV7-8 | CASSFTEGSYEQYF | TGTGCCAGCAGCTTTACCGAGGGCTCCTACGAGCAGTACTTC
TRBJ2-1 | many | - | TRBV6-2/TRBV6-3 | CASSYDTGIPHHEQFF | TGTGCCAGCAGTTACGACACGGGAATCCCCCACCATGAGCAGTTCTTC
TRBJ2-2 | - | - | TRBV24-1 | CATSDMSNTGELFF | TGTGCCACCAGTGACATGTCGAACACCGGGGAGCTGTTTTTT
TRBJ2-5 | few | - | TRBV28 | CASSLAGRPPETQYF | TGTGCCAGCAGTTTAGCGGGCCGACCCCCAGAGACCCAGTACTTC
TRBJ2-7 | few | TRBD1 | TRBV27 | CASSSNQGAFEQYF | TGTGCCAGCAGTTCCAACCAGGGGGCTTTCGAGCAGTACTTC
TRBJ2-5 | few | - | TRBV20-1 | CSARDYKGPEETQYF | TGCAGTGCTAGAGATTATAAGGGGCCCGAAGAGACCCAGTACTTC
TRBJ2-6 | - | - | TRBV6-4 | CASSEQSGGANVLTF | TGTGCCAGCAGCGAACAGAGTGGTGGGGCCAACGTCCTGACTTTC
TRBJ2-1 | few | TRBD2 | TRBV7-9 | CASSLVTFLAGLYNEQFF | TGTGCCAGCAGCTTAGTAACCTTCCTAGCGGGCCTCTACAATGAGCAGTTCTTC
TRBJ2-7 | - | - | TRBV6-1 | CASSSTGYSYEQYF | TGTGCCAGCAGCTCGACGGGGTACTCCTACGAGCAGTACTTC
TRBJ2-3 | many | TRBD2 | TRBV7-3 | CASSPTGAGGLDTQYF | TGTGCCAGCAGCCCCACGGGAGCGGGGGGGCTCGATACGCAGTATTTT
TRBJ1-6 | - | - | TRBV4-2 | CASSQEGPLRNSPLHF | TGTGCCAGCAGCCAAGAGGGGCCCCTACGGAATTCACCCCTCCACTTT
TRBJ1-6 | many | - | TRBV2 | CASSDAWGGNSPLHF | TGTGCCAGCAGTGATGCGTGGGGGGGTAATTCACCCCTCCACTTT
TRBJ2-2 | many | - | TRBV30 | CAWITSTGELFF | TGTGCCTGGATAACTAGCACCGGGGAGCTGTTTTTT
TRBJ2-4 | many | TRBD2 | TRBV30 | CAWSVLSGGPGNIQYF | TGTGCCTGGAGTGTTCTTAGCGGGGGCCCCGGGAACATTCAGTACTTC
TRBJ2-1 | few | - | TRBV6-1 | CASSLTLLGYNEQFF | TGTGCCAGCAGTTTGACACTCCTAGGCTACAATGAGCAGTTCTTC
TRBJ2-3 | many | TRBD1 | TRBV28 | CASSPRTGFITDTQYF | TGTGCCAGCAGTCCCAGGACAGGGTTTATCACAGATACGCAGTATTTT
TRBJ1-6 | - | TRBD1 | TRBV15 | CATSRATGTNSPLHF | TGTGCCACCAGCAGAGCGACAGGGACTAATTCACCCCTCCACTTT
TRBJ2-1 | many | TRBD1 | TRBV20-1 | CSARTPGQGKYNEQFF | TGCAGTGCTAGAACACCGGGACAGGGGAAATACAATGAGCAGTTCTTC
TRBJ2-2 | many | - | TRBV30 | CAWSEFAGELFF | TGTGCCTGGAGTGAGTTCGCCGGGGAGCTGTTTTTT
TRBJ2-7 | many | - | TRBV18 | CASSRGESIYEQYF | TGTGCCAGCTCTCGGGGAGAGTCAATCTACGAGCAGTACTTC
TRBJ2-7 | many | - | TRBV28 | CASSFGAVDEQYF | TGTGCCAGCAGTTTTGGCGCGGTAGACGAGCAGTACTTC
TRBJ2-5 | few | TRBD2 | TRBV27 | CASRTLKGTSGRRIHF | TGTGCCAGCAGAACCCTCAAAGGGACTAGCGGGAGAAGGATACACTTC
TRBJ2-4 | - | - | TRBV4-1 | CASSQDGPAAKNIQYF | TGCGCCAGCAGCCAAGATGGGCCCGCAGCCAAAAACATTCAGTACTTC
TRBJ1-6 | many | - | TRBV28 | CASKLSGATHNSPLHF | TGTGCCAGCAAACTTTCAGGCGCCACTCATAATTCACCCCTCCACTTT
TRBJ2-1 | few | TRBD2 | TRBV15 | CATSRAGTRNEQFF | TGTGCCACCAGCAGAGCGGGGACTAGAAATGAGCAGTTCTTC
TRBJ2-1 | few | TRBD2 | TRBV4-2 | CASSQVGASGGADEQFF | TGTGCCAGCAGCCAAGTCGGGGCTAGCGGGGGGGCAGATGAGCAGTTCTTC
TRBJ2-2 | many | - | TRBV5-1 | CASSLAGTGGTGELFF | TGCGCCAGCAGCTTAGCGGGGACAGGCGGGACCGGGGAGCTGTTTTTT
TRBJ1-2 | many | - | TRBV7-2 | CASSAGWVARGDGYTF | TGTGCCAGCAGCGCCGGATGGGTGGCGCGGGGGGATGGCTACACCTTC
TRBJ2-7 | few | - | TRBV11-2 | CASSPAGSYYEQYF | TGTGCCAGCAGCCCGGCGGGATCGTACTACGAGCAGTACTTC
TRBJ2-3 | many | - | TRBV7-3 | CASSLASEDTQYF | TGTGCCAGCAGCTTAGCTAGCGAAGATACGCAGTATTTT
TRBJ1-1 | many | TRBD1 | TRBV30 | CAWSVHQGVYTEAFF | TGTGCCTGGAGTGTACATCAGGGGGTGTACACTGAAGCTTTCTTT